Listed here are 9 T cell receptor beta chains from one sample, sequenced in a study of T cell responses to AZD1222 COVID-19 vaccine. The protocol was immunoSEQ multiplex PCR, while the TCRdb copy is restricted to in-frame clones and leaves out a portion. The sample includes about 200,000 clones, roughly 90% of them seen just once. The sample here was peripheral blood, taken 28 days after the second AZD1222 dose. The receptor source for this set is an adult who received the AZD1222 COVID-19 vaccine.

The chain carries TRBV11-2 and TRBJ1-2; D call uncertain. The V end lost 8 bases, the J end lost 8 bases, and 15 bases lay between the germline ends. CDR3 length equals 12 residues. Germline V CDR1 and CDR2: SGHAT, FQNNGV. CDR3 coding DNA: TGTGCCAGCGCAGGCCGAGGTCGGGGCTACACCTTC. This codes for CASAGRGRGYTF. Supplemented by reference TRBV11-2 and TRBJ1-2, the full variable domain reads EAGVAQSPRYKIIEKRQSVAFWCNPISGHATLYWYQQILGQGPKLLIQFQNNGVVDDSQLPKDRFSAERLKGVDSTLKIQPAKLEDSAVYLCASAGRGRGYTFGSGTRLTVV.

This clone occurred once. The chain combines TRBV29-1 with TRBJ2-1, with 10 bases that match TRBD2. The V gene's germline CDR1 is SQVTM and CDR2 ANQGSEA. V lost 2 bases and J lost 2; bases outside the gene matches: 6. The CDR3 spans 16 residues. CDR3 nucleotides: TGCAGCGTTGAACGCGGACTAGCGGACGCCTACAATGAGCAGTTCTTC. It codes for CSVERGLADAYNEQFF.

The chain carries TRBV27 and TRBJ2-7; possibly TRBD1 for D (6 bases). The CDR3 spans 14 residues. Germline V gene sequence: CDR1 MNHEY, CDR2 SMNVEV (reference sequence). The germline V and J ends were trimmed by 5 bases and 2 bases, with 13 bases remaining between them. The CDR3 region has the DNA TGTGCCAGCAGTCACCCGGGACAAGCCTACGAGCAGTACTTC. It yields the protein CASSHPGQAYEQYF.

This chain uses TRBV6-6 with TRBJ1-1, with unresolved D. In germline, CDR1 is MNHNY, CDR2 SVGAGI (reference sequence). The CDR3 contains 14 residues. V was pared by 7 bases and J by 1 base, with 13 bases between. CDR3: CASIEDGQNTEAFF. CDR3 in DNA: TGTGCCAGCATTGAGGACGGCCAGAACACTGAAGCTTTCTTT.

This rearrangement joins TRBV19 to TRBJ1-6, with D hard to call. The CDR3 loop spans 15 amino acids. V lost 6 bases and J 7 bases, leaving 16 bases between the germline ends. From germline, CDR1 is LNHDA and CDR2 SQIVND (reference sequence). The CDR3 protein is CASRSDTLWNSPLHF. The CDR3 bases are TGTGCCAGTAGGAGCGACACTCTGTGGAATTCACCCCTCCACTTT.

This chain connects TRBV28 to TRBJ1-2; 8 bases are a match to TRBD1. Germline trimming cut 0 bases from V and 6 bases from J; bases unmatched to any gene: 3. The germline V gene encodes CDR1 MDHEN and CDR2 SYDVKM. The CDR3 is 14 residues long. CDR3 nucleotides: TGTGCCAGCAGTTTATGGGGGACAGGAGATGGCTACACCTTC. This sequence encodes CASSLWGTGDGYTF.

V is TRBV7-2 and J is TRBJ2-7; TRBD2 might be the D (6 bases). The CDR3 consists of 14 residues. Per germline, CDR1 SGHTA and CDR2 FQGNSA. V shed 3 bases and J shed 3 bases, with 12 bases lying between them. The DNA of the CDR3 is TGTGCCAGCAGCTTTCGGGGGACCGTCTACGAGCAGTACTTC. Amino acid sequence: CASSFRGTVYEQYF.

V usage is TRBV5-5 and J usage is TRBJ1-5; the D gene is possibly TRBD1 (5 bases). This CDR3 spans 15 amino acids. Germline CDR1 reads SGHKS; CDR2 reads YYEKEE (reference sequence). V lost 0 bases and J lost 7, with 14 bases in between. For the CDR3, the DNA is TGTGCCAGCAGCTTGGACCCGGGACTTGGACAGCCCCAGCATTTT. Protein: CASSLDPGLGQPQHF.

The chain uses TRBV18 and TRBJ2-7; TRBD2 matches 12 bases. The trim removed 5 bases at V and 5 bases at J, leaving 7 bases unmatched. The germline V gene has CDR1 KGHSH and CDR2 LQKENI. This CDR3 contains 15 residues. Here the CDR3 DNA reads TGTGCCAGCTCAGACCTGACTAGCGGGAGTAACGAGCAGTACTTC. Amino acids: CASSDLTSGSNEQYF.